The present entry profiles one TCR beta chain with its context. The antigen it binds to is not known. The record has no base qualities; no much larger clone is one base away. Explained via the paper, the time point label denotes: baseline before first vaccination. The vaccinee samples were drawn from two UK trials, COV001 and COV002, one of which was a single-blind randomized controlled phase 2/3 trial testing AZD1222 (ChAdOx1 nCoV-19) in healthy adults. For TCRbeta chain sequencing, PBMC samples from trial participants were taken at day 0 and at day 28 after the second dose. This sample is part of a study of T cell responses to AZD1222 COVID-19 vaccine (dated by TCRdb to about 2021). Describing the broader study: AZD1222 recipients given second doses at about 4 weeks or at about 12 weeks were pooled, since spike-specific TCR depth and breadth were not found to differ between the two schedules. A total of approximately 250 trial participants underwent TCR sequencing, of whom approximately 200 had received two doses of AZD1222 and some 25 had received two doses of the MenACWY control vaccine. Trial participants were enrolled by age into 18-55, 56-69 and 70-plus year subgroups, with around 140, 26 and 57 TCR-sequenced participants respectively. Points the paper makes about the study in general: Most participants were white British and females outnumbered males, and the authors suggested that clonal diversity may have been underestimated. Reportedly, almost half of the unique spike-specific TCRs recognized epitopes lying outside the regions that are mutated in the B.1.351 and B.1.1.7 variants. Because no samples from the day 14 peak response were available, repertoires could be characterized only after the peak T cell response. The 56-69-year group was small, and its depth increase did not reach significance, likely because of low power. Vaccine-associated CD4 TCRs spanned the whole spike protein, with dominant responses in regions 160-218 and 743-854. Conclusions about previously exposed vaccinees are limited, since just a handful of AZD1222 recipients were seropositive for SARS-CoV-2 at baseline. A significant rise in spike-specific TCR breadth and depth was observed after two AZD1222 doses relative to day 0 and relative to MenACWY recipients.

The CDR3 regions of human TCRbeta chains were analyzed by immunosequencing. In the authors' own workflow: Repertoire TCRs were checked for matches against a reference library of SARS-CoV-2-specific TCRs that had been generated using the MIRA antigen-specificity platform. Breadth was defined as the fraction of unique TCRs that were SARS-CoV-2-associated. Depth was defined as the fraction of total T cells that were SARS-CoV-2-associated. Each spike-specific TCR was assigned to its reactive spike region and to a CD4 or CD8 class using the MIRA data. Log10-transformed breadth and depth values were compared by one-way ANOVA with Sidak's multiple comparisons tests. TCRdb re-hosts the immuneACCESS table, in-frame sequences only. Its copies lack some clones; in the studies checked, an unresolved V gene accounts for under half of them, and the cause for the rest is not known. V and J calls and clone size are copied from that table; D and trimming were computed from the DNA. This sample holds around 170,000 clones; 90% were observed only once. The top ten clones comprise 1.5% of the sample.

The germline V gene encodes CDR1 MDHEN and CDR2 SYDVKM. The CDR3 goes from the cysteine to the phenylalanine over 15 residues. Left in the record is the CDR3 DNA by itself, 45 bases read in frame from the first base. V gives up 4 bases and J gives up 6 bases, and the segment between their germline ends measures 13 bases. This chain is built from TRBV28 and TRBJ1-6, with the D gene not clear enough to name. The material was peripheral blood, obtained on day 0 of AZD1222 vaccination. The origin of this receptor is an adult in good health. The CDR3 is CASSSAVAGNSPLHF. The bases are TGTGCCAGCAGTTCCGCCGTGGCGGGTAATTCACCCCTCCACTTT.